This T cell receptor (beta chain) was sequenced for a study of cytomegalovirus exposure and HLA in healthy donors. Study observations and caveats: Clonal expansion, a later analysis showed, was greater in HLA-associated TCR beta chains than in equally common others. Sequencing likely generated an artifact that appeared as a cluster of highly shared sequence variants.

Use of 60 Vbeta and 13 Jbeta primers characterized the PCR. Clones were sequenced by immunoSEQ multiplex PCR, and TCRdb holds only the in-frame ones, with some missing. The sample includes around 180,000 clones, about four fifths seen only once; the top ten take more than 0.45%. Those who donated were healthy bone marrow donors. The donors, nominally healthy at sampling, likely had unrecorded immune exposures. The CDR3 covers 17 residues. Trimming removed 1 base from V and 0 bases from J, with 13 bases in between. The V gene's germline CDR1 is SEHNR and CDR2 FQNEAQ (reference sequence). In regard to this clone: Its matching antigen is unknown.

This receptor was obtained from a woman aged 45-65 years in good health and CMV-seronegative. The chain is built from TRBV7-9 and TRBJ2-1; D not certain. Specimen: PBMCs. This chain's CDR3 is CASSLGALESSYNEQFF. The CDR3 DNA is TGTGCCAGCAGCTTAGGGGCACTTGAAAGCTCCTACAATGAGCAGTTCTTC. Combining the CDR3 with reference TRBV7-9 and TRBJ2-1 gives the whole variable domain DTGVSQNPRHKITKRGQNVTFRCDPISEHNRLYWYRQTLGQGPEFLTYFQNEAQLEKSRLLSDRFSAERPKGSFSTLEIQRTEQGDSAMYLCASSLGALESSYNEQFFGPGTRLTVL.